The subject of this entry is one TCR beta chain. Antigen: not known. TCRdb reprocessed the RT-PCR reads via MiXCR and lists one record per CDR3 protein. The sample holds 650,000 to 800,000 distinct CDR3 sequences; 15% to 20% are singletons and the top ten take about a tenth. The data were obtained in a study of response to subunit inactivated influenza vaccine. Study-level findings and limits: It was suggested by the authors that few new T cells are recruited by each seasonal influenza vaccination.

Sequencing used PBMCs from blood, obtained approximately 5 days after vaccination. The TCR comes from a middle-aged man who received an inactivated influenza vaccine.

The CDR3 DNA reads TGCAGCGTACCAAGGGGCGGTTGGACCGGGGAGCTGTTTTTT. It encodes CSVPRGGWTGELFF. This chain connects TRBV29-1 to TRBJ2-2; possibly TRBD1 for D (5 bases). CDR3 length equals 14 residues. V lost 6 bases, J lost 5 bases, and 16 bases lay in between. The V gene's germline CDR1 is SQVTM and CDR2 ANQGSEA.